Following are 14 T cell receptor beta chains from one sample sequenced in a study of cytomegalovirus exposure and HLA in healthy donors. The study ran its PCR with 60 Vbeta and 13 Jbeta primers. Profiled with immunoSEQ multiplex PCR; TCRdb holds only in-frame clones, not every one. The sample records 150,000 or so clones, more than 60% being singletons. The sample comprised PBMCs. The receptors were sampled from a female donor in good health and CMV-seronegative.

The V gene is TRBV7-9, the J gene TRBJ2-3; D is perhaps TRBD2 (5 bases). Germline lookup yields CDR1 SEHNR and CDR2 FQNEAQ (reference sequence). V lost 5 bases, J lost 7 bases, and 16 bases lay in between. The CDR3 totals 14 residues. The CDR3 DNA sequence: TGTGCCAGCAGCCCTGGAGCGGACCAGAATACGCAGTATTTT. Its translation is CASSPGADQNTQYF.

The CDR3 sequence: CASSLKRQEQYF. In DNA, the CDR3 is TGTGCCAGCAGCTTAAAACGACAGGAGCAGTACTTC. J is TRBJ2-7 and V is TRBV7-3; D may be TRBD1 (5 bases). V lost 1 base and J 7 bases, leaving 8 bases between the germline ends. The germline CDR1 and CDR2 sequences are SGHTA and FQGTGA. The CDR3 sequence is 12 residues long. Combining the CDR3 with reference TRBV7-3 and TRBJ2-7 gives the whole variable domain GAGVSQTPSNKVTEKGKYVELRCDPISGHTALYWYRQSLGQGPEFLIYFQGTGAADDSGLPNDRFFAVRPEGSVSTLKIQRTERGDSAVYLCASSLKRQEQYFGPGTRLTVT.

This rearrangement joins TRBV28 to TRBJ1-2, with D uncertain. V was pared by 5 bases and J by 4 bases, with 14 bases between. CDR1 and CDR2 (germline): MDHEN, SYDVKM. The CDR3 is 14 amino acids. The CDR3 bases are TGTGCCAGCAGTCCTCCTTTGACAATCTATGGCTACACCTTC. Its protein is CASSPPLTIYGYTF.

As concerns this clone: Compared with germline, one end of the junction differs, possibly owing to a read error. The chain is built from TRBV27 and TRBJ2-7; D ambiguous. Germline CDR1 MNHEY, CDR2 SMNVEV (reference sequence). CDR3 size: 13 residues. CDR3 residues: CASRPTINYNEVF. Here the CDR3 DNA reads TGTGCCAGCAGACCTACTATCAATTACAATGAAGTCTTC.

V is TRBV7-9 and J is TRBJ1-2; D is uncertain. V lost 5 bases and J 6 bases, leaving 7 bases between the germline ends. Germline V lookup: CDR1 SEHNR, CDR2 FQNEAQ (reference sequence). This CDR3 spans 11 amino acids. In DNA, the CDR3 is TGTGCCAGCAGCCGAGCGAATGGCTACACCTTC. Translated, it gives CASSRANGYTF.

The V gene is TRBV7-9, the J gene TRBJ1-4; 9 bases match TRBD1. CDR1 and CDR2 (germline): SEHNR, FQNEAQ (reference sequence). Losses at the gene ends were 1 base for V and 7 bases for J; bases not matched to a gene: 7. This CDR3 comprises 16 residues. The CDR3 loop reads CASSLDRGLESEKLFF. As DNA, the CDR3 is TGTGCCAGCAGCTTAGACAGGGGGCTAGAAAGTGAAAAACTGTTTTTT.

The V and J genes are TRBV5-1 and TRBJ2-1, with a possible D match to TRBD1 (6 bases). The V and J ends lost 2 bases and 7 bases respectively, with 19 bases between them. This CDR3 has 16 residues. Per germline, CDR1 SGHRS and CDR2 YFSETQ. This chain's CDR3 is CASSFRQAGVTNEQFF. The CDR3 nucleotides are TGCGCCAGCAGCTTCCGACAGGCCGGGGTTACAAATGAGCAGTTCTTC.

This sequence joins TRBV6-6 and TRBJ1-2; tentative D call: TRBD1 (6 bases). The V end lost 4 bases, the J end lost 8 bases, and 20 bases lay between the germline ends. The CDR3 consists of 15 residues. In germline, CDR1 is MNHNY, CDR2 SVGAGI (reference sequence). CDR3 in DNA: TGTGCCAGCAGTTTCACTCCCGTGGCAGGGGACGGCTACACCTTC. Its protein is CASSFTPVAGDGYTF.

The V and J genes are TRBV9 and TRBJ1-1; 8 bases are shared with TRBD1. This CDR3 has 17 amino acids. The germline V gene has CDR1 SGDLS and CDR2 YYNGEE. Trimming took 0 bases from V and 4 from J; bases not matched to a gene: 11. The CDR3 nucleotides are TGTGCCAGCAGCGTAGGTGCCCGGGACAGGAGAAGCACTGAAGCTTTCTTT. This gives the protein CASSVGARDRRSTEAFF.

This clone is a singleton in its sample. This chain connects TRBV5-4 to TRBJ2-5; TRBD1 agrees at 11 bases. Matching the DNA end better, TRBJ2-7 makes the J call doubtful. This CDR3 spans 17 amino acids. CDR1 and CDR2 from the germline V gene are SGHNT and YYREEE (reference sequence). CDR3 nucleotide sequence: TGTGCCAGCAGCGGGTGGAGAACGGACAGGGGGCCCTACGAGCAGTACTTC. Residues: CASSGWRTDRGPYEQYF.

The chain combines TRBV6-5 with TRBJ1-1, with a tentative D call TRBD1 (5 bases). CDR3 length: 14 residues. CDR1 is MNHEY, CDR2 SVGAGI, per germline. V was shortened by 6 bases and J by 1 base, with 12 bases between the two germline ends. For the CDR3, the DNA is TGTGCCAGCAGAAGCACAGGTAGGAACACTGAAGCTTTCTTT. It codes for CASRSTGRNTEAFF.

The chain employs TRBV29-1 and TRBJ2-6; weak D call: TRBD2 (6 bases). V lost 5 bases to trimming and J lost 3 bases, with 14 bases between them. CDR3 size: 15 residues. The V gene's germline CDR1 is SQVTM and CDR2 ANQGSEA. The CDR3 region is CSVIVEGYGANVLTF. The CDR3 DNA sequence: TGCAGCGTTATAGTGGAGGGATATGGGGCCAACGTCCTGACTTTC.

The chain couples TRBV9 to TRBJ2-5; possible D gene TRBD1, 6 bases. Germline assignment: CDR1 SGDLS and CDR2 YYNGEE. The CDR3 covers 16 residues. Trimming took off 0 bases at V and 2 bases at J, with 14 bases between the two ends. CDR3 region: CASSVGGRLTQETQYF. The CDR3 DNA follows: TGTGCCAGCAGCGTAGGGGGGCGGCTCACTCAAGAGACCCAGTACTTC.

V gene TRBV28 combines with J gene TRBJ2-1; D gene ambiguous. The germline V and J ends were trimmed by 5 bases and 5 bases, with 4 bases remaining between them. Germline V CDR1 and CDR2: MDHEN, SYDVKM. This CDR3 is 11 amino acids long. The CDR3 coding sequence is TGTGCCAGCAGTCCCGACAATGAGCAGTTCTTC. Its translation: CASSPDNEQFF.